Listed below are T cell receptor beta chains from one sample, sequenced in a study of shared clonotypes between healthy human individuals. Here immunoSEQ multiplex PCR was the method, and the copy in TCRdb shows in-frame clones only, minus some. The repertoire holds about 2.3 million clones, roughly 93% seen once, with roughly 0.36% in the top ten. The sample taken for sequencing was naive CD4+ T cells from PBMCs. Receptors originate from a man aged 18 to 29 in good health. Some clones in this sample may be carry-over from other donors' samples. The CDR3 runs from the conserved cysteine through the conserved F or W. The order of the fields is J gene, V gene, D gene, clone size, CDR3 protein, CDR3 DNA. A D gene is named only where the DNA matches it firmly. The size field is filled for only some rows; it gives once, few, many or a size class.

>TRBJ1-4|TRBV29-1|TRBD1|-
CSVDSGTGGPYANEKLFF
TGCAGCGTTGATTCCGGGACAGGGGGCCCTTATGCTAATGAAAAACTGTTTTTT
>TRBJ2-3|TRBV5-1|-|-
CARKKGPADTQYF
TGCGCCAGAAAAAAAGGACCGGCGGATACGCAGTATTTT
>TRBJ1-2|TRBV19|-|once
CASKTTVGSYGYTF
TGTGCCAGTAAAACGACAGTCGGGTCTTATGGCTACACCTTC
>TRBJ1-1|TRBV5-1|-|-
CASSLTRAQGYEAFF
TGCGCCAGCAGCTTGACGAGGGCTCAGGGGTACGAAGCTTTCTTT
>TRBJ2-1|TRBV11-2|TRBD2|-
CASSPAGGEQFF
TGTGCCAGCAGCCCTGCGGGGGGTGAGCAGTTCTTC
>TRBJ2-7|TRBV18|TRBD2|-
CASSQGTSGASSYEQYF
TGTGCCAGCTCACAGGGGACTAGCGGAGCTAGCTCCTACGAGCAGTACTTC
>TRBJ1-2|TRBV28|-|-
CASSEPAGNNYGYTF
TGTGCCAGCAGTGAGCCGGCAGGGAACAACTATGGCTACACCTTC
>TRBJ2-1|TRBV7-3|TRBD1|-
CASSRDSFYNEQFF
TGTGCCAGCAGCCGGGACAGTTTCTACAATGAGCAGTTCTTC
>TRBJ2-1|TRBV30|-|-
CAWAVGGEQFF
TGTGCCTGGGCGGTGGGGGGTGAGCAGTTCTTC
>TRBJ2-5|TRBV7-6|-|-
CASSPGGPPETQYF
TGTGCCAGCAGCCCTGGCGGCCCCCCAGAGACCCAGTACTTC
>TRBJ2-5|TRBV29-1|TRBD1|-
CSVARAGGVKETQYF
TGCAGCGTTGCTCGTGCAGGGGGCGTGAAAGAGACCCAGTACTTC
>TRBJ2-7|TRBV27|-|-
CASSDASYEQYF
TGTGCCAGCAGCGACGCTTCCTACGAGCAGTACTTC
>TRBJ2-3|TRBV29-1|-|-
CSVVGRAGTDTQYF
TGCAGCGTTGTGGGTCGGGCGGGCACAGATACGCAGTATTTT
>TRBJ2-3|TRBV5-4|TRBD2|-
CASRPGGADTQYF
TGTGCCAGCAGGCCGGGGGGGGCAGATACGCAGTATTTT
>TRBJ2-2|TRBV6-4|-|-
CASSGEGGIGELFF
TGTGCCAGCAGCGGCGAAGGAGGGATCGGGGAGCTGTTTTTT
>TRBJ2-2|TRBV25-1|-|-
CASSPPLVRAGTGELFF
TGTGCCAGCAGCCCCCCGCTGGTGAGGGCCGGTACCGGGGAGCTGTTTTTT
>TRBJ2-7|TRBV30|-|-
CAWSVDPRRQYF
TGTGCCTGGAGTGTAGACCCGCGACGGCAGTACTTC
>TRBJ2-3|TRBV19|-|-
CASSRDGGGTDTQYF
TGTGCCAGTAGCAGGGACGGCGGTGGTACAGATACGCAGTATTTT
>TRBJ1-2|TRBV30|-|few
CAWSPGTRGGYTF
TGTGCCTGGAGTCCCGGGACGAGAGGTGGCTACACCTTC
>TRBJ2-7|TRBV18|-|-
CASSPPRGNSYEQYF
TGTGCCAGCTCACCACCTAGGGGGAACTCCTACGAGCAGTACTTC
>TRBJ2-1|TRBV5-1|TRBD2|-
CASSLGAGGPSSYNEQFF
TGCGCCAGCAGCTTGGGAGCGGGAGGGCCGAGCTCCTACAATGAGCAGTTCTTC
>TRBJ1-3|TRBV5-1|TRBD1|-
CASSSGTANSGNTIYF
TGCGCCAGCAGCTCCGGGACAGCAAACTCTGGAAACACCATATATTTT
>TRBJ2-3|TRBV5-1|-|-
CASSSGDITDTQYF
TGCGCCAGCAGCTCGGGGGACATCACAGATACGCAGTATTTT
>TRBJ1-2|TRBV25-1|-|-
CASSEQGTYGYTF
TGTGCCAGCAGTGAACAGGGGACCTATGGCTACACCTTC
>TRBJ1-2|TRBV9|-|few
CASSVGTNYGYTF
TGTGCCAGCAGCGTGGGGACTAACTATGGCTACACCTTC
>TRBJ2-7|TRBV29-1|TRBD2|-
CSVLAGGSYEQYF
TGCAGCGTACTAGCGGGAGGGTCCTACGAGCAGTACTTC
>TRBJ2-7|TRBV6-5|-|-
CASSNGPYEQYF
TGTGCCAGCAGCAATGGACCCTACGAGCAGTACTTC